The 26 T cell receptor beta chains reported below all come from one sample, sequenced in a study of cytomegalovirus exposure and HLA in healthy donors. The PCR made use of 60 Vbeta and 13 Jbeta primers. Only in-frame clones appear in the TCRdb table, and some are missing; sequencing was by immunoSEQ multiplex PCR. The sample has some 130,000 clones; 77% are singletons. Sequencing was carried out using PBMCs. The receptors here all came from a male donor in good health and CMV-seropositive.

This clone was seen more than once but under ten times. The V call is TRBV19, the J call TRBJ1-5; a weak D match, TRBD1 (6 bases). CDR1 and CDR2 (germline): LNHDA, SQIVND (reference sequence). Deletions cut 7 bases from V and 4 bases from J, with 17 bases between. The CDR3 runs to 15 residues. The CDR3 sequence: CASIGTGRGNQPQHF. For the CDR3, the DNA is TGTGCCAGTATCGGAACAGGGAGGGGGAATCAGCCCCAGCATTTT.

This sequence joins TRBV7-2 and TRBJ1-2; a possible D gene is TRBD1 (6 bases). Germline V gives CDR1 SGHTA, CDR2 FQGNSA. V lost 2 bases, J lost 4 bases, and 11 bases lay in between. This CDR3 has 14 amino acids. CDR3 sequence: CASSLRGGGYGYTF. The CDR3 DNA reads TGTGCCAGCAGCTTAAGAGGGGGGGGCTATGGCTACACCTTC.

The chain links TRBV7-6 to TRBJ1-6; a weak D match, TRBD1 (6 bases). Germline loops: CDR1 SGHVS, CDR2 FNYEAQ. The CDR3 runs to 14 residues. Trimming pared 5 bases from V and 7 bases from J, leaving 12 bases between. The CDR3 loop is CASSRDDRNSPLHF. The DNA of the CDR3 is TGTGCCAGCAGCCGCGACGACAGGAATTCACCCCTCCACTTT. Full variable domain (rest looked up from reference TRBV7-6 and TRBJ1-6): GAGVSQSPRYKVTKRGQDVALRCDPISGHVSLYWYRQALGQGPEFLTYFNYEAQQDKSGLPNDRFSAERPEGSISTLTIQRTEQRDSAMYRCASSRDDRNSPLHFGNGTRLTVT.

The gene calls are TRBV27 and TRBJ2-1, with 7 bases lining up with TRBD2. The CDR3 has 16 amino acids. The germline V gene has CDR1 MNHEY and CDR2 SMNVEV (reference sequence). Trimming took 5 bases from V and 1 from J; bases not matched to a gene: 8. The CDR3, as DNA: TGTGCCAGCAGTCCCTCCCTAGCGGCTTCCTACAATGAGCAGTTCTTC. It translates to CASSPSLAASYNEQFF.

V gene TRBV5-1 combines with J gene TRBJ1-5, with D possibly TRBD1 on 6 matching bases. The CDR3 spans 14 residues. Germline V CDR1 and CDR2: SGHRS, YFSETQ. The V end was cut by 1 base, the J end by 6 bases, with 11 bases between. The CDR3 region is CASSLSTGSQPQHF. The CDR3 coding sequence is TGCGCCAGCAGCTTGAGTACAGGGTCTCAGCCCCAGCATTTT.

V and J are TRBV21-1 and TRBJ1-5. TRBV21-1 constitutes a pseudogene. The CDR3 is 16 residues long. The CDR3 protein is CASSKAGEGENQPQHF. Here the CDR3 DNA reads TGTGCCAGCAGCAAAGCTGGGGAGGGGGAAAATCAGCCCCAGCATTTT.

On this clone itself: Germline and junction disagree at one end, which may indicate a read error. The J gene is TRBJ2-1, the V gene TRBV7-9, with 11 bases that match TRBD2. The CDR3 consists of 15 residues. Germline loops: CDR1 SEHNR, CDR2 FQNEAQ (reference sequence). The CDR3: CASSLAGGLYNEQFF. In nucleotides, the CDR3 is TGTGCCAGCAGCCTAGCGGGGGGACTTTACAATGAGCAGTTCTTC.

CDR3 DNA sequence: TGTGCCAGCAGTCGACCCCCGACTAGCGGCTCCTACGAGCAGTACTTC. Protein: CASSRPPTSGSYEQYF. V and J are TRBV28 and TRBJ2-7; the match to TRBD2 covers 9 bases. With 5 bases clipped from V and 0 bases from J, the junction kept 8 bases outside the gene matches. CDR1 is MDHEN, CDR2 SYDVKM, per germline. The CDR3 has 16 residues.

The V and J genes are TRBV6-1 and TRBJ1-6; D not certain. Germline CDR1 is MNHNS and CDR2 is SASEGT. The CDR3 extends over 15 amino acids. The ends were cut back, 4 bases at V and 1 base at J, with 8 bases in the middle. In DNA, the CDR3 is TGTGCCAGCAGTGCCCTGTTATCCTATAATTCACCCCTCCACTTT. Amino acid sequence: CASSALLSYNSPLHF.

V is TRBV6-1 and J is TRBJ1-1, with D tentatively TRBD1 (5 bases). The germline CDR1 and CDR2 sequences are MNHNS and SASEGT. The CDR3 spans 12 residues. Trimming left V 7 bases short and J 11 bases short, with 17 bases between. The CDR3 spells CASTRQTLGAFF. DNA for the CDR3: TGTGCCAGCACGAGACAGACCCTGGGCGCTTTCTTT.

Turning to this clone: One junction end disagrees with the germline gene, perhaps due to a read error. This chain uses TRBV19 with TRBJ2-2; the D gene is possibly TRBD2 (5 bases). This CDR3 is built from 10 residues. The germline V gene has CDR1 LNHDA and CDR2 SQIVND (reference sequence). The CDR3, as DNA: TGTGCCAGTTCGAACCGGGGAGCTGTTTTT. Translation gives CASSNRGAVF. Drawing the rest from reference TRBV19 and TRBJ2-2, the complete variable domain is DGGITQSPKYLFRKEGQNVTLSCEQNLNHDAMYWYRQDPGQGLRLIYYSQIVNDFQKGDIAEGYSVSREKKESFPLTVTSAQKNPTAFYLCASSNRGAVFGEGSRLTVL.

V gene TRBV5-6 combines with J gene TRBJ1-2, with no clear D. Germline-derived CDR1 and CDR2 are SGHDT and YYEEEE. The CDR3 length is 13 residues. V lost 1 base and J 5 bases, leaving 9 bases between the germline ends. Here the CDR3 reads CASSLSSLYGYTF. The CDR3 bases are TGTGCCAGCAGCTTGAGTAGTTTGTATGGCTACACCTTC.

This chain connects TRBV6-5 to TRBJ1-1; D might be TRBD1 (6 bases). Germline CDR1 is MNHEY and CDR2 is SVGAGI. The CDR3 has 14 residues. V gave up 3 bases and J gave up 5 bases, with 13 bases separating them. For the CDR3, the DNA is TGTGCCAGCAGTTATGGGACATGGGAGACTGAAGCTTTCTTT. This gives the protein CASSYGTWETEAFF.

V is TRBV7-8 and J is TRBJ2-3; D remains ambiguous. V was trimmed by 5 bases and J by 6 bases, leaving 9 bases between them. The V gene's germline CDR1 is SGHVS and CDR2 FQNEAQ. The CDR3 contains 12 residues. This chain's CDR3 is CASSVRSDTQYF. In nucleotides, the CDR3 is TGTGCCAGCAGCGTGCGTTCGGATACGCAGTATTTT.

The chain combines TRBV2 with TRBJ1-6; tentative D call: TRBD1 (5 bases). In germline, CDR1 is SNHLY, CDR2 FYNNEI. This CDR3 contains 12 residues. Trimming removed 11 bases from V and 7 bases from J, with 12 bases in between. This CDR3 reads CAGGLNNSPLHF. CDR3 nucleotide sequence: TGTGCCGGGGGACTGAACAATTCACCCCTCCACTTT.

This chain uses TRBV4-2 with TRBJ2-1; TRBD1 matches 9 bases. Germline CDR1 LGHNA, CDR2 YNFKEQ. The CDR3 contains 17 residues. V trimming: 1 base; J trimming: 6 bases; junction bases outside the gene matches: 10. The DNA of the CDR3 is TGTGCCAGCAGCCAAGCCATAGGACAGGGGTTGGGCAATGAGCAGTTCTTC. Its protein product is CASSQAIGQGLGNEQFF.

Remarks on this clone: It is unclear where the CDR3 begins or ends on the DNA, so no DNA is shown, and the CDR3 is as TCRdb lists it. The chain has TRBV21-1 and TRBJ2-7; no DNA check was done on the table's D call, TRBD2. TRBV21-1 is termed a pseudogene. The CDR3 has 15 residues if both end residues are counted. The CDR3 sequence: CASSKFASGTYEQYF.

J is TRBJ1-2 and V is TRBV11-2, with D unresolved. CDR3 size: 15 residues. V was cut by 5 bases and J by 3 bases, with 16 bases left in between. Germline CDR1 and CDR2: SGHAT and FQNNGV. The CDR3 reads CASSPSTRGYYGYTF. The CDR3 nucleotides are TGTGCCAGCAGCCCCTCGACACGGGGATACTATGGCTACACCTTC.

This sequence joins TRBV7-2 and TRBJ2-5; 7 bases are shared with TRBD1. Germline-derived CDR1 and CDR2 are SGHTA and FQGNSA. This CDR3 has 11 residues. J gave up 14 bases and V 2 bases, and 5 bases lay outside the gene matches. The CDR3 spells CASSLTGQDYF. The DNA for the CDR3 is TGTGCCAGCAGCTTAACAGGACAGGATTACTTC.

The chain recombines TRBV28 with TRBJ1-1, with 8 bases fitting TRBD1. Germline lookup yields CDR1 MDHEN and CDR2 SYDVKM. J was trimmed by 1 base and V by 1 base; bases with no gene match: 8. The CDR3 has 17 residues. The CDR3 spells CASSLLEQGVGNTEAFF. CDR3 DNA: TGTGCCAGCAGTTTATTAGAACAGGGGGTCGGGAACACTGAAGCTTTCTTT.

The V gene is TRBV5-1, the J gene TRBJ2-2; perhaps TRBD2 as D (6 bases). The CDR3 has 12 residues. V lost 4 bases and J 5 bases, leaving 6 bases between the germline ends. Germline CDR1 and CDR2: SGHRS and YFSETQ. This CDR3 is CASSAGTGELFF. The CDR3 DNA is TGCGCCAGCAGCGCGGGGACCGGGGAGCTGTTTTTT. The full variable domain, completed using reference TRBV5-1 and TRBJ2-2, is KAGVTQTPRYLIKTRGQQVTLSCSPISGHRSVSWYQQTPGQGLQFLFEYFSETQRNKGNFPGRFSGRQFSNSRSEMNVSTLELGDSALYLCASSAGTGELFFGEGSRLTVL.

CDR3 coding DNA: TGTGCCATCAGCGAGCGGGACAGGGACACAGATACGCAGTATTTT. This gives the protein CAISERDRDTDTQYF. The chain carries TRBV10-3 and TRBJ2-3; TRBD1 matches at 9 bases. V gave up 6 bases and J gave up 2 bases; unmatched junction bases: 6. CDR3 length: 15 residues. Germline assignment: CDR1 ENHRY and CDR2 SYGVKD.

The V call is TRBV19, the J call TRBJ2-7; maybe TRBD1 (6 bases). This CDR3 spans 12 amino acids. Germline values: CDR1 LNHDA, CDR2 SQIVND (reference sequence). This chain's CDR3 is CATQGLSYEQYF. The CDR3, as DNA: TGTGCTACACAGGGCCTCTCCTACGAGCAGTACTTC.

CDR3 in DNA: TGTGCCAGCAGTGACGGCAGGGACACCGGGGAGCTGTTTTTT. Its protein product is CASSDGRDTGELFF. The V gene is TRBV2, the J gene TRBJ2-2; D possibly corresponds to TRBD1 (5 bases). The CDR3 is 14 amino acids. V was pared by 3 bases and J by 3 bases, with 8 bases between. CDR1 and CDR2 (germline): SNHLY, FYNNEI.

The table lists this clone with a count of one. CDR3 bases: TGTGCCAGTAGTATTCAGCTAGCGGGGCCCGAGACCCAGTACTTC. Protein sequence: CASSIQLAGPETQYF. The chain combines TRBV19 with TRBJ2-5, with 9 bases matching TRBD2. Trimming removed 3 bases from V and 5 bases from J; junction bases left unmatched: 7. Germline V gives CDR1 LNHDA, CDR2 SQIVND (reference sequence). CDR3 size: 15 residues.

This sequence joins TRBV28 and TRBJ1-1; TRBD1 matches at 8 bases. Per germline, CDR1 MDHEN and CDR2 SYDVKM. The junction had 8 bases not matched to a gene; V was cut back by 5 bases and J by 0 bases. The CDR3 loop spans 16 amino acids. The CDR3 nucleotides are TGTGCCAGCAGTGTAACCTTGGGACAGGTGAACACTGAAGCTTTCTTT. Translating gives CASSVTLGQVNTEAFF. Supplemented by reference TRBV28 and TRBJ1-1, the full variable domain reads DVKVTQSSRYLVKRTGEKVFLECVQDMDHENMFWYRQDPGLGLRLIYFSYDVKMKEKGDIPEGYSVSREKKERFSLILESASTNQTSMYLCASSVTLGQVNTEAFFGQGTRLTVV.